These 14 T cell receptor beta chains came from one sample sequenced in a study of radiation and T cells in renal cell carcinoma. Assay: immunoSEQ multiplex PCR; the TCRdb copy retains only in-frame clones and omits some. This sample has over 45,000 clones, with approximately 80% found just once. Time point indicated: baseline pretreatment blood. The treatment is: 15 Gy SBRT to primary tumor, nephrectomy 4 weeks later. Sequencing was performed on blood, taken from a patient whose treatment included radiotherapy and nephrectomy. The source of these receptors is a man aged 55 to 70 with renal cell carcinoma.

This clone was found once. The rearrangement links TRBV6-5 to TRBJ1-2, with D perhaps matching TRBD1 (6 bases). The CDR3 is 14 residues long. V was shortened by 4 bases and J by 4 bases, with 13 bases between the two germline ends. Looked up from germline, CDR1 is MNHEY and CDR2 is SVGAGI. CDR3 DNA sequence: TGTGCCAGCAGTTCTCGGGGGCAGGTCTATGGCTACACCTTC. Its protein product is CASSSRGQVYGYTF.

J is TRBJ2-2 and V is TRBV9; a possible D gene is TRBD2 (5 bases). The germline V gene has CDR1 SGDLS and CDR2 YYNGEE. V lost 3 bases, J lost 6 bases, and 9 bases lay in between. The CDR3 runs 13 residues. This chain's CDR3 is CASSGLRAGELFF. The CDR3 DNA is TGTGCCAGCAGCGGCTTGAGGGCCGGGGAGCTGTTTTTT. Variable domain in full (rest from reference TRBV9 and TRBJ2-2): DSGVTQTPKHLITATGQRVTLRCSPRSGDLSVYWYQQSLDQGLQFLIQYYNGEERAKGNILERFSAQQFPDLHSELNLSSLELGDSALYFCASSGLRAGELFFGEGSRLTVL.

This chain connects TRBV11-3 to TRBJ1-1; 7 bases line up with TRBD1. The trim removed 5 bases at V and 1 base at J, leaving 10 bases unmatched. Germline-derived CDR1 and CDR2 are SGHNT and YENEEA. The CDR3 covers 16 residues. The CDR3 DNA reads as TGTGCCAGCAGCCCGCGACAGGGAGGGGCGAACACTGAAGCTTTCTTT. This gives the protein CASSPRQGGANTEAFF.

V and J are TRBV30 and TRBJ1-2, with 8 positions matching TRBD1. CDR1 GTSNPN and CDR2 SVGIG come from the germline V gene (reference sequence). V lost 6 bases to trimming and J lost 2 bases; unmatched junction nucleotides: 2. The CDR3 length is 12 residues. This CDR3 reads CACRQGNYGYTF. CDR3 DNA sequence: TGTGCCTGCCGACAGGGGAACTATGGCTACACCTTC.

In its sample, this clone was seen once. A junction boundary mismatches the germline segment, possibly from a read error. This chain uses TRBV9 with TRBJ2-1, with a possible D match to TRBD2 (6 bases). The germline CDR1 and CDR2 sequences are SGDLS and YYNGEE. This CDR3 has 16 amino acids. This chain's CDR3 is CASSPYSGLSHNEQFF. In nucleotides, the CDR3 is TGTGCCAGCAGCCCCTACTCGGGACTCTCCCACAATGAGCAGTTCTTC.

Of note for this clone: Relative to the germline gene, one junction end is altered; a read error may explain this. The gene calls are TRBV11-2 and TRBJ2-7; D possibly corresponds to TRBD1 (7 bases). Germline V gene data show CDR1 as SGHAT and CDR2 as FQNNGV. CDR3 size: 14 residues. CDR3 in amino acids: CASSPDRDSDEQYF. The CDR3 coding sequence is TGTGCCAGCAGCCCAGACAGGGACTCCGACGAGCAGTACTTC.

This chain joins TRBV14 and TRBJ2-6; 7 bases are a match to TRBD2. The CDR3 has 16 amino acids. V lost 6 bases, J lost 0 bases, and 5 bases stayed unmatched. CDR1 and CDR2 (germline): SGHDN, FVKESK. The CDR3 DNA reads as TGTGCCAGCAGACCAGGGAGGGGCTCTGGGGCCAACGTCCTGACTTTC. This encodes CASRPGRGSGANVLTF.

V usage is TRBV7-6 and J usage is TRBJ2-1; 11 bases are a match to TRBD2. Germline V gene lookup returns CDR1 SGHVS and CDR2 FNYEAQ. Trimming at V came to 1 base and at J to 7 bases, leaving 12 bases not matched to a gene. The CDR3 extends over 18 amino acids. CDR3 sequence (DNA): TGTGCCAGCAGCTTAGTTGGATTGTCTAGCGGGAGGATAAATGAGCAGTTCTTC. Its protein product is CASSLVGLSSGRINEQFF.

The V gene is TRBV5-1, the J gene TRBJ2-1, with 10 nucleotides matching TRBD1. Trimming took 3 bases from V and 3 from J; bases not matched to a gene: 3. The CDR3 extends over 15 amino acids. Germline V lookup: CDR1 SGHRS, CDR2 YFSETQ. CDR3 sequence: CASSSGQGDYNEQFF. The DNA of the CDR3 is TGCGCCAGCAGCTCCGGACAGGGGGACTACAATGAGCAGTTCTTC.

The J gene is TRBJ2-7, the V gene TRBV10-3; 13 nucleotides match TRBD2. The ends lost 5 bases at V and 3 bases at J; junction bases unmatched: 4. Germline lookup yields CDR1 ENHRY and CDR2 SYGVKD. The CDR3 covers 15 residues. In nucleotides, the CDR3 is TGTGCCATCAGTTCCGGGACTAGCGGGAACTACGAGCAGTACGTC. It is translated as CAISSGTSGNYEQYV.

The chain combines TRBV5-8 with TRBJ2-1; perhaps TRBD2 as D (6 bases). With 4 bases removed from V and 5 bases from J, the gap between germline ends came to 13 bases. Germline CDR1 reads SGHTS; CDR2 reads YDEGEE. The CDR3 covers 14 residues. As DNA, the CDR3 is TGTGCCAGCAGCGGAGGGCCCCTTAACAATGAGCAGTTCTTC. This codes for CASSGGPLNNEQFF. Full variable domain (rest looked up from reference TRBV5-8 and TRBJ2-1): EAGVTQSPTHLIKTRGQQATLRCSPISGHTSVYWYQQALGLGLQFLLWYDEGEERNRGNFPPRFSGRQFPNYSSELNVNALELEDSALYLCASSGGPLNNEQFFGPGTRLTVL.

This chain uses TRBV30 with TRBJ2-1; perhaps TRBD2 as D (5 bases). V gave up 2 bases and J gave up 6 bases, with 14 bases separating them. In germline, CDR1 is GTSNPN, CDR2 SVGIG (reference sequence). There are 14 residues in the CDR3. The DNA of the CDR3 is TGTGCCTGGAGTCCCCGGACTCAGGCCAATGAGCAGTTCTTC. Translated, it gives CAWSPRTQANEQFF.

This clone has only one observation. The chain is built from TRBV30 and TRBJ1-5; TRBD1 matches at 7 bases. Per the germline V gene, CDR1 is GTSNPN and CDR2 is SVGIG (reference sequence). J lost 4 bases, V lost 2 bases, and 5 bases had no gene match. CDR3 length equals 14 residues. CDR3 DNA: TGTGCCTGGAGTATAGGGACAGTAAATCAGCCCCAGCATTTT. Amino acids: CAWSIGTVNQPQHF.

The V gene is TRBV19, the J gene TRBJ1-3, with 7 bases identical to TRBD1. J lost 0 bases, V lost 5 bases, and 4 bases had no gene match. CDR3 size: 15 residues. Germline CDR1 is LNHDA and CDR2 is SQIVND (reference sequence). For the CDR3, the DNA is TGTGCCAGTAGTCCGACAGGGCGCTCTGGAAACACCATATATTTT. Translating gives CASSPTGRSGNTIYF.